This T cell receptor beta chain appears in the sequencing data of a study of CD8+CD57+ T cells in acquired aplastic anemia (dated by TCRdb to 2017 to 2018). Describing the broader study: Extracted DNA from sorted CD4+ and CD8+ cells averaged approximately 3 ug, ranging from about 0.19 to 30 ug. A CD8+CD57+ expansion meant a frequency higher than the mean frequency seen in healthy subjects.

The investigation overall reported the following: Between patients and healthy controls, no significant difference in CD8+ Simpson's diversity was found (P=0.060). Approximately 27 CD8+ CDR3 sequences were found in both patients and controls but appeared to be highly expressed in patients and within the immunodominant clones of the patients.

This clonotype was seen once. The specificity of this receptor is unknown. One junction end does not reproduce the germline sequence, and a read error may be involved. Flow cytometry had shown CD8+CD57+ cell expansion in the patients selected for sequencing. Every patient had a diagnosis of severe acquired aplastic anemia based on International Study of Aplastic Anemia and Agranulocytosis and Camitta criteria. At the time blood was sampled, none of the patients had received any therapy. The study deep-sequenced TCR repertoires of sorted CD4+ and CD8+ blood T cells from severe aplastic anemia patients and healthy subjects. Patients were enrolled in the USA under clinicaltrials.gov protocols 00001620, 01623167, 00001397, 00071045, 00081523 and 00961064. Ficoll-Paque density gradient centrifugation was used to isolate peripheral blood mononuclear cells. Before DNA was extracted, CD4+ and CD8+ T cells were sorted using either FACS or magnetic beads.

The germline V gene supplies CDR1 SGHTS and CDR2 YDEGEE. The CDR3 contains 15 residues, cysteine and phenylalanine counted. The entry retains the CDR3 DNA only, 45 bases that are in frame from base 1. Genomic DNA was used as template for profiling of TCR beta VDJ combinations and CDR3 sequences. An Illumina HiSeq 2000 was used for TCR repertoire sequencing. The published analysis was carried out like this. Repertoire assessment relied on Simpson's diversity index, CDR3 size and DJ length profiles, and TRBV/TRBJ rearrangement plots. The immunodominant clone was defined as the most abundant DNA sequence in deep sequencing data. CDR3 amino acid sequences were screened for sharing across subjects and compared with published repertoires and the VDJdb database. TCRdb redid the processing of the public reads, applying fastp at Q25 and MiXCR, and retained in-frame beta chains. Entries that share a CDR3 protein sequence are merged under the most common genes and DNA. The V and J calls and clone size are TCRdb's, not the authors'. In this sample the table shows about 290,000 distinct CDR3 sequences, 45% to 65% of which occur a single time. In total, the top ten clones hold 1.3% of the sample.

The TCR comes from a human donor with aplastic anemia. The chain couples TRBV5-8 to TRBJ2-2, and 7 junctional nucleotides match TRBD1. Sequencing was carried out using sorted CD4+, CD8+, or CD8+CD57+ T cells (not recorded which) from PBMCs. The DNA is as follows: TGCGCCAGCAGAGAGGGGGCGGTGAACGCCGGAGAGCTGTTTTTT. Its product reads: CASREGAVNAGELFF.